This T cell receptor beta chain came from a study of blood T cell repertoires in COVID-19. This CDR3 has 16 amino acids. Trimming took off 1 base at V and 2 bases at J, with 14 bases between the two ends. Germline V gene lookup returns CDR1 LGHNA and CDR2 YSLEER. The table came from immunoSEQ multiplex PCR; TCRdb's copy has only in-frame clones and leaves some out. The sample has fewer than 250,000 clones; roughly 86% are singletons. This sequence joins TRBV4-3 and TRBJ1-1; D is perhaps TRBD1 (6 bases). The sample was PBMCs or T cells enriched from blood (not recorded which). This receptor was obtained from a woman in her forties or fifties who had recovered from COVID-19. CDR3 sequence: CASSQVGRGLNTEAFF. The CDR3 nucleotides read TGCGCCAGCAGCCAAGTGGGGCGGGGGCTAAACACTGAAGCTTTCTTT.